What follows describes a single TCR beta chain. This sample is part of a study of blood T cell repertoires in COVID-19. In the study overall: PBMCs, B-cell-depleted T cells, or T cells were the source of the cDNA or gDNA that made up the material.

Per the study methods: For nucleated cells, counts were estimated from reference gene primer amplification. Profiled with immunoSEQ multiplex PCR; TCRdb holds only in-frame clones, not every one. V, J and clone size are taken as reported in that table, and D and trimming were inferred from the DNA itself. In the table there are about 180,000 clones, about 85% of which are singletons. This CDR3 has 14 amino acids. CDR1 is MNHEY and CDR2 is SVGAGI in the germline V gene. V was clipped by 3 bases and J by 1 base, with 9 bases between them. Material for sequencing was peripheral blood. The TCR was taken from a woman older than 75 with acute or convalescent COVID-19. The chain links TRBV6-5 to TRBJ1-1; D gene unclear. The DNA for the CDR3 is TGTGCCAGCAGTTATGAGGAGAGGAACACTGAAGCTTTCTTT. Translated, it gives CASSYEERNTEAFF.